The sequence of this T cell receptor (beta chain) was determined in a study of cytomegalovirus exposure and HLA in healthy donors. Whole-study results and caveats: Reportedly, cytomegalovirus status was diagnosed with high sensitivity and specificity.

V trimming: 5 bases; J trimming: 1 base; junction bases outside the gene matches: 6. Per the germline V gene, CDR1 is GTSNPN and CDR2 is SVGIG (reference sequence). The CDR3 length is 15 residues. The PCR made use of 60 Vbeta and 13 Jbeta primers. The protocol was immunoSEQ multiplex PCR, while the TCRdb copy is restricted to in-frame clones and leaves out a portion. The data hold 95,000 to 100,000 clones, with under 80% observed a single time. Notes on this clone: Its antigen is unidentified.

The material sequenced was PBMCs. This receptor was taken from a male donor in good health and CMV-seronegative. This chain connects TRBV30 to TRBJ1-5; 9 bases match TRBD1. Here the CDR3 DNA reads TGTGCCTGGCAGGGACAGGGCTTGAGCAATCAGCCCCAGCATTTT. Its translation: CAWQGQGLSNQPQHF.